Below, 8 T cell receptor beta chains from the same sample are listed, as sequenced in a study of shared clonotypes between healthy human individuals. Only in-frame clones appear in the TCRdb table, and some are missing; sequencing was by immunoSEQ multiplex PCR. Seen here are a few million clones, just under 95% observed once, and the top ten hold 0.37%. The sequencing sample was made of naive CD4+ T cells from PBMCs. As for subset: CD45RA+ positively selected. Every receptor here comes from a man younger than 35 in good health. Some clones in this sample may be carry-over from other donors' samples.

The chain recombines TRBV18 with TRBJ2-7, with TRBD1 matching 9 bases. The germline V gene has CDR1 KGHSH and CDR2 LQKENI. This CDR3 spans 14 amino acids. The V segment lost 2 bases and the J segment 5 bases; nucleotides outside the gene matches: 4. CDR3 nucleotides: TGTGCCAGCTCACCATTAGACAGGGGGAACGAGCAGTACTTC. As protein: CASSPLDRGNEQYF.

V and J are TRBV30 and TRBJ2-3; TRBD2 matches 8 bases. CDR3 size: 18 residues. The V gene's germline CDR1 is GTSNPN and CDR2 SVGIG (reference sequence). V dropped 0 bases and J dropped 0; count of bases not matched to a gene: 11. The CDR3 sequence is CAWSVRRGALSSTDTQYF. Written as DNA, the CDR3 is TGTGCCTGGAGTGTGAGGCGGGGGGCCCTAAGTAGCACAGATACGCAGTATTTT.

The rearrangement links TRBV7-8 to TRBJ1-2, with TRBD1 identical over 7 bases. CDR3 length: 15 residues. Germline loops: CDR1 SGHVS, CDR2 FQNEAQ. V lost 5 bases, J lost 1 base, and 7 bases stayed unmatched. CDR3 nucleotide sequence: TGTGCCAGCAGCCGAGGGACAGCCCTTAACTATGGCTACACCTTC. This sequence encodes CASSRGTALNYGYTF.

V and J are TRBV2 and TRBJ1-1; 7 nucleotides agree with TRBD1. Germline CDR1 is SNHLY and CDR2 is FYNNEI. The CDR3 is made up of 14 amino acids. V shed 5 bases, J shed 2 bases, and the junction held 5 bases outside the gene matches. The CDR3 DNA reads as TGTGCCAGCAGTCTGACAGGGAGCAACACTGAAGCTTTCTTT. Translated, it gives CASSLTGSNTEAFF.

This clone was seen more than once but under ten times. Other DNA variants within this sample encode the same CDR3. The chain joins TRBV29-1 to TRBJ2-3, with D hard to call. Germline V gives CDR1 SQVTM, CDR2 ANQGSEA. V lost 3 bases, J lost 3 bases, and 4 bases lay in between. This CDR3 has 11 residues. The CDR3 DNA sequence: TGCAGCGTTGAGTGGACAGATACGCAGTATTTT. Translating gives CSVEWTDTQYF.

This chain connects TRBV15 to TRBJ2-6, with D hard to call. The CDR3 is 16 residues long. Germline assignment: CDR1 LNHNV and CDR2 YYDKDF (reference sequence). V shed 0 bases and J shed 0 bases, with 6 bases lying between them. The CDR3 spells CATSREFTSGANVLTF. In DNA, the CDR3 is TGTGCCACCAGCAGAGAGTTCACCTCTGGGGCCAACGTCCTGACTTTC. The variable domain in full, with the rest retrieved from reference TRBV15 and TRBJ2-6, is DAMVIQNPRYQVTQFGKPVTLSCSQTLNHNVMYWYQQKSSQAPKLLFHYYDKDFNNEADTPDNFQSRRPNTSFCFLDIRSPGLGDTAMYLCATSREFTSGANVLTFGAGSRLTVL.

This clone was detected a few times. CDR3 coding DNA: TGCGCCAGCAGCCAAGTAACAGGGGCGAACACTGAAGCTTTCTTT. It yields the protein CASSQVTGANTEAFF. The J gene is TRBJ1-1, the V gene TRBV4-1; 7 nucleotides match TRBD1. This CDR3 has 15 residues. CDR1 MGHRA and CDR2 YSYEKL come from the germline V gene. V lost 1 base to trimming and J lost 1 base; unmatched junction nucleotides: 3.

This sequence joins TRBV28 and TRBJ2-3, with D possibly matching TRBD2 (5 bases). The CDR3 is 16 residues long. Germline values: CDR1 MDHEN, CDR2 SYDVKM. Trimming took off 5 bases at V and 6 bases at J, with 21 bases between the two ends. This CDR3 reads CASSLHGIISPDTQYF. The CDR3 nucleotides read TGTGCCAGCAGTCTGCACGGGATTATTTCCCCCGATACGCAGTATTTT.